Listed below are T cell receptor beta chains from one sample, sequenced in a study of blood T cells in healthy people across ages. TCRdb independently ran MiXCR on the 5' RACE reads; one entry per CDR3 protein. The table has 600,000 to 1,000,000 distinct CDR3 sequences, more than 20% seen once; the top ten hold approximately 3.7%. The sample also formed part of further work on T cells of mothers and their children.

The sequencing sample was made of blood. These receptors were taken from a boy aged 5-17 years in good health. The conserved cysteine and the conserved F or W are not part of the CDR3 here. Each record gives: J gene, V gene, clone size, CDR3 protein. Size is omitted from some rows. Given values are once, few, many or a class for expanded clones.

j_gene: NA; v_gene: TRBV12-3/TRBV12-4; abundance: few; CDR3aa: ASSLWGGQAYEQY
j_gene: NA; v_gene: TRBV7-2; abundance: few; CDR3aa: ASSLATLGWAEEQF
j_gene: TRBJ2-5; v_gene: TRBV7-2; abundance: NA; CDR3aa: ASSLYSSRETQY
j_gene: TRBJ2-1; v_gene: TRBV2; abundance: NA; CDR3aa: ASSQTGESYNEQF
j_gene: TRBJ2-5; v_gene: TRBV14; abundance: NA; CDR3aa: ASSNRKTQY
j_gene: TRBJ1-5; v_gene: TRBV20-1; abundance: few; CDR3aa: SAKPQPGVSDQPQH
j_gene: TRBJ1-4; v_gene: TRBV28; abundance: NA; CDR3aa: ASSFSPSHEKLF
j_gene: NA; v_gene: TRBV7-9; abundance: NA; CDR3aa: ASSPVILGEQY
j_gene: TRBJ1-5; v_gene: TRBV27; abundance: NA; CDR3aa: ASSPAQVSNQPQH
j_gene: NA; v_gene: TRBV5-1; abundance: few; CDR3aa: ASSSSGTGDYEQY
j_gene: TRBJ1-4; v_gene: TRBV4-3; abundance: NA; CDR3aa: ASSQDIPRSAATNEKLF
j_gene: TRBJ2-7; v_gene: TRBV28; abundance: NA; CDR3aa: ASSSPGARSYEQY
j_gene: TRBJ2-1; v_gene: TRBV20-1; abundance: NA; CDR3aa: SAYTNEQF
j_gene: TRBJ2-5; v_gene: TRBV27; abundance: few; CDR3aa: ASSHNGGETQY
j_gene: TRBJ2-5; v_gene: TRBV9; abundance: few; CDR3aa: ASSVASGGGRETQY
j_gene: TRBJ1-3; v_gene: TRBV28; abundance: once; CDR3aa: ASSSTATGNTIY
j_gene: TRBJ2-7; v_gene: TRBV13; abundance: NA; CDR3aa: ASSLGVRVVTEQY
j_gene: TRBJ2-5; v_gene: TRBV14; abundance: NA; CDR3aa: AREVLHPPPQETQY
j_gene: TRBJ2-4; v_gene: TRBV2; abundance: few; CDR3aa: ASGWSKNIQY
j_gene: TRBJ2-2; v_gene: TRBV4-3; abundance: NA; CDR3aa: ASGRQGKENTGEPF
j_gene: TRBJ1-4; v_gene: TRBV5-1; abundance: NA; CDR3aa: ASTKRGAGEKLF
j_gene: TRBJ1-1; v_gene: TRBV7-9; abundance: NA; CDR3aa: ASSLGGGQDLHSEAF
j_gene: TRBJ1-1; v_gene: TRBV5-1; abundance: few; CDR3aa: ASSLEQKNTEAF
j_gene: TRBJ2-1; v_gene: TRBV12-3/TRBV12-4; abundance: many; CDR3aa: ASSLTGGARNEQF
j_gene: TRBJ1-1; v_gene: TRBV7-9; abundance: NA; CDR3aa: ASSLVRRGGTEAF
j_gene: TRBJ2-1; v_gene: TRBV18; abundance: NA; CDR3aa: ASSPPAAGAQNEQF
j_gene: TRBJ2-1; v_gene: TRBV7-9; abundance: NA; CDR3aa: ASSSGLLAGDNEQF
j_gene: TRBJ2-5; v_gene: TRBV21-1; abundance: NA; CDR3aa: ASTRTGVETQY
j_gene: TRBJ2-1; v_gene: TRBV2; abundance: few; CDR3aa: ASIKLADYNEQF
j_gene: NA; v_gene: TRBV20-1; abundance: NA; CDR3aa: SARGDDEQY
j_gene: TRBJ2-7; v_gene: TRBV7-9; abundance: few; CDR3aa: ASSFTRSGYEQY
j_gene: TRBJ1-4; v_gene: TRBV5-1; abundance: NA; CDR3aa: ASSLEQGEYEKLF
j_gene: TRBJ1-1; v_gene: TRBV12-3/TRBV12-4; abundance: NA; CDR3aa: ASRGGLRVGVAEAF
j_gene: TRBJ2-5; v_gene: TRBV5-1; abundance: NA; CDR3aa: ASSDNQETQY
j_gene: TRBJ2-1; v_gene: TRBV7-2; abundance: NA; CDR3aa: ASSYLSSYNEQF
j_gene: TRBJ1-1; v_gene: TRBV3-1; abundance: NA; CDR3aa: ASSEGGVEAF
j_gene: NA; v_gene: TRBV6-2/TRBV6-3; abundance: few; CDR3aa: ASSYGTSAEQF
j_gene: NA; v_gene: TRBV7-6; abundance: NA; CDR3aa: ASSVADGPGYEQY
j_gene: TRBJ1-1; v_gene: TRBV6-5; abundance: NA; CDR3aa: ASRRTGLNTEAF
j_gene: TRBJ2-7; v_gene: TRBV9; abundance: few; CDR3aa: ASSVGGSMPYEQY
j_gene: TRBJ2-1; v_gene: TRBV24-1; abundance: NA; CDR3aa: ATSDTIRQGEYNEQF
j_gene: TRBJ2-5; v_gene: TRBV6-2/TRBV6-3; abundance: NA; CDR3aa: ASIQTGGDETQY
j_gene: TRBJ1-4; v_gene: TRBV7-9; abundance: NA; CDR3aa: ASSPRTASTNEKLF
j_gene: TRBJ2-1; v_gene: TRBV6-5; abundance: NA; CDR3aa: ASTGVGVEQF
j_gene: TRBJ2-1; v_gene: TRBV15; abundance: NA; CDR3aa: ATSFSWGNEQF
j_gene: TRBJ1-4; v_gene: TRBV4-3; abundance: NA; CDR3aa: ASSHRGQTDEKLF
j_gene: TRBJ2-7; v_gene: TRBV20-1; abundance: few; CDR3aa: SASPPLRLAAYEQY
j_gene: TRBJ1-5; v_gene: TRBV2; abundance: NA; CDR3aa: ASEPGQGYQPQH
j_gene: TRBJ2-5; v_gene: TRBV29-1; abundance: few; CDR3aa: SVVGLAGGVGQEAQY
j_gene: TRBJ2-7; v_gene: TRBV6-5; abundance: NA; CDR3aa: ASSYITTREQY
j_gene: TRBJ1-2; v_gene: TRBV27; abundance: NA; CDR3aa: ASSQGTGNGYT
j_gene: TRBJ1-2; v_gene: TRBV11-1; abundance: NA; CDR3aa: ASSLAQGWDYGYT
j_gene: TRBJ1-6; v_gene: TRBV29-1; abundance: few; CDR3aa: SAKTASNSPLH
j_gene: TRBJ2-7; v_gene: TRBV10-3; abundance: NA; CDR3aa: AISQDSDSYEQY
j_gene: TRBJ2-4; v_gene: TRBV7-9; abundance: NA; CDR3aa: ASSTGGASLAKNVQY
j_gene: TRBJ1-1; v_gene: TRBV9; abundance: NA; CDR3aa: ASSPSTVPEAF
j_gene: TRBJ1-1; v_gene: TRBV7-9; abundance: NA; CDR3aa: AGRTMNTEAF